The sequence of this T cell receptor beta chain was determined in a study of cytomegalovirus exposure and HLA in healthy donors. Study as a whole: Unique TCRs from HLA-typed donors, roughly 87 million of them, were held in an early data release. General observations from the study: Reported performance of the classifier showed diagnosis of cytomegalovirus status with high specificity and sensitivity. The study had only CMV serostatus as immune exposure information.

PCR was performed using 60 Vbeta and 13 Jbeta primers. Assay: immunoSEQ multiplex PCR; the TCRdb copy retains only in-frame clones and omits some. Found here are some 150,000 clones, 80% to 90% of them singletons; the top ten hold 4% to 4.5%. With respect to this clone: The antigen is unknown.

Germline CDR1 and CDR2: MDHEN and SYDVKM. V lost 6 bases to trimming and J lost 4 bases; unmatched junction nucleotides: 7. The CDR3 covers 14 residues. Source material: PBMCs. The gene calls are TRBV28 and TRBJ2-7; 9 bases agree with TRBD1. This TCR was sampled from a woman in her thirties or forties in good health and CMV-seropositive. The CDR3: CASSPGTGMYEQYF. The CDR3 DNA reads TGTGCCAGCAGCCCCGGGACAGGGATGTACGAGCAGTACTTC. Based on the CDR3 plus reference TRBV28 and TRBJ2-7, the full variable domain is DVKVTQSSRYLVKRTGEKVFLECVQDMDHENMFWYRQDPGLGLRLIYFSYDVKMKEKGDIPEGYSVSREKKERFSLILESASTNQTSMYLCASSPGTGMYEQYFGPGTRLTVT.